Shown below are 20 T cell receptor beta chains from a single sample sequenced in a study of blood T cell repertoires in COVID-19. Generated by immunoSEQ multiplex PCR, the TCRdb table keeps only in-frame clones and is missing some. In the table there are approximately 440,000 clones, roughly 91% of which are singletons. Specimen: PBMCs or T cells enriched from blood (not recorded which). These receptors originate from a man in his late teens or twenties who had recovered from COVID-19.

This sequence joins TRBV10-1 and TRBJ2-3, with TRBD2 matching over 7 bases. Germline CDR1 reads WNHNN; CDR2 reads SYGVQD (reference sequence). CDR3 length: 17 amino acids. With 6 bases clipped from V and 2 bases from J, the junction kept 14 bases outside the gene matches. CDR3 loop: CASRPGGRAGLTDTQYF. CDR3 coding DNA: TGCGCCAGCAGACCCGGAGGGAGGGCCGGGCTCACAGATACGCAGTATTTT.

The gene calls are TRBV10-2 and TRBJ1-5; TRBD1 might be the D (6 bases). CDR3 length equals 14 residues. The germline V gene has CDR1 WSHSY and CDR2 SAAADI. V lost 2 bases to trimming and J lost 1 base, with 6 bases between them. For the CDR3, the DNA is TGCGCCAGCAGTGAGCAGGGGAGCAATCAGCCCCAGCATTTT. This gives the protein CASSEQGSNQPQHF.

The chain combines TRBV30 with TRBJ1-3; 8 bases are a match to TRBD1. Losses at the gene ends were 7 bases for V and 6 bases for J; bases not matched to a gene: 5. The CDR3 spans 12 residues. Germline lookup yields CDR1 GTSNPN and CDR2 SVGIG (reference sequence). CDR3 sequence (DNA): TGTGCCTACAGGGGGTTCCTAAACACCATATATTTT. As protein: CAYRGFLNTIYF. The full variable domain, in which reference TRBV30 and TRBJ1-3 provide the parts outside the CDR3, is SQTIHQWPATLVQPVGSPLSLECTVEGTSNPNLYWYRQAAGRGLQLLFYSVGIGQISSEVPQNLSASRPQDRQFILSSKKLLLSDSGFYLCAYRGFLNTIYFGEGSWLTVV.

The CDR3 region has the DNA TGTGCCATCCCCGCCGGGACAGGGTTTTCACCCCTCCACTTT. This gives the protein CAIPAGTGFSPLHF. V usage is TRBV27 and J usage is TRBJ1-6, with TRBD1 matching 9 bases. The V gene's germline CDR1 is MNHEY and CDR2 SMNVEV (reference sequence). Unmatched junction bases numbered 10, after V lost 10 bases and J lost 9 bases. The CDR3 covers 14 residues.

V is TRBV7-2 and J is TRBJ2-3; no definite D call. The CDR3 length is 15 residues. Germline CDR1 and CDR2: SGHTA and FQGNSA. V was cut by 6 bases and J by 2 bases, with 15 bases left in between. In DNA, the CDR3 is TGTGCCAGCAGGAACAGCACACGCTTCACAGATACGCAGTATTTT. Encoded protein: CASRNSTRFTDTQYF.

V usage is TRBV9 and J usage is TRBJ2-7; TRBD2 matches at 10 bases. Germline values: CDR1 SGDLS, CDR2 YYNGEE. CDR3 length: 18 amino acids. The trim removed 4 bases at V and 0 bases at J, leaving 13 bases unmatched. For the CDR3, the DNA is TGTGCCAGCAGCCCAAGGGAAGGACTAGCGGTTAGCTCCTACGAGCAGTACTTC. It is translated as CASSPREGLAVSSYEQYF. Filled out from reference TRBV9 and TRBJ2-7, the complete variable domain reads DSGVTQTPKHLITATGQRVTLRCSPRSGDLSVYWYQQSLDQGLQFLIQYYNGEERAKGNILERFSAQQFPDLHSELNLSSLELGDSALYFCASSPREGLAVSSYEQYFGPGTRLTVT.

V is TRBV11-2 and J is TRBJ2-3; D ambiguous. Germline V gives CDR1 SGHAT, CDR2 FQNNGV. V was clipped by 4 bases and J by 10 bases, with 15 bases between them. The CDR3 length is 13 residues. The CDR3 sequence is CASSSVRGTPQYF. In nucleotides, the CDR3 is TGTGCCAGCAGCTCCGTGAGAGGTACACCGCAGTATTTT. The full variable domain, completed using reference TRBV11-2 and TRBJ2-3, is EAGVAQSPRYKIIEKRQSVAFWCNPISGHATLYWYQQILGQGPKLLIQFQNNGVVDDSQLPKDRFSAERLKGVDSTLKIQPAKLEDSAVYLCASSSVRGTPQYFGPGTRLTVL.

This clone is a singleton in its sample. The CDR3 DNA is TGTGCCAGCAGCCAAAGGTCTCAGGGGGGAGGTGAAAAACTGTTTTTT. This gives the protein CASSQRSQGGGEKLFF. This chain uses TRBV3-1 (or the pseudogene TRBV3-2) with TRBJ1-4, with 7 bases aligning to TRBD1. Trimming took 2 bases from V and 7 from J; bases not matched to a gene: 10. Germline V gene lookup returns CDR1 LGHDT and CDR2 YNNKEL (reference sequence). The CDR3 has 16 amino acids.

CDR3 protein: CASSFGGHEGYTF. DNA for the CDR3: TGTGCCAGCAGCTTCGGGGGGCATGAGGGCTACACCTTC. V usage is TRBV7-2 and J usage is TRBJ1-2; D might be TRBD1 (6 bases). Trimming stripped 3 bases from V and 8 bases from J, with 13 bases between. In germline, CDR1 is SGHTA, CDR2 FQGNSA. This CDR3 is built from 13 residues.

The J gene is TRBJ1-1, the V gene TRBV2, with 7 positions matching TRBD1. The CDR3 totals 18 residues. Germline lookup yields CDR1 SNHLY and CDR2 FYNNEI. V was pared by 3 bases and J by 0 bases, with 13 bases of the junction left unmatched. This CDR3 reads CASSEHTTQGFMNTEAFF. CDR3 DNA: TGTGCCAGCAGTGAGCACACCACACAGGGGTTCATGAACACTGAAGCTTTCTTT.

The genes are TRBV20-1 and TRBJ2-3, with a possible D match to TRBD2 (5 bases). Germline CDR1 reads DFQATT; CDR2 reads SNEGSKA (reference sequence). The V end was cut by 6 bases, the J end by 7 bases, with 11 bases between. The CDR3 is 11 residues long. The chain's CDR3 is CSASIAYTQYF. The CDR3 DNA reads TGCAGTGCGTCGATAGCGTATACGCAGTATTTT.

The count of this clone is one. The J gene is TRBJ1-3, the V gene TRBV5-1; D may be TRBD1 (6 bases). V was clipped by 0 bases and J by 4 bases, with 14 bases between them. Germline CDR1 reads SGHRS; CDR2 reads YFSETQ. This CDR3 is 16 amino acids long. The CDR3 DNA follows: TGCGCCAGCAGCTTGGATGGGGGCTCGACCGGAAACACCATATATTTT. Translation gives CASSLDGGSTGNTIYF.

Note on this clone: Other DNA sequences in the same sample also yield this CDR3. The V and J genes are TRBV9 and TRBJ1-5; no firm D call. This CDR3 has 14 amino acids. Germline assignment: CDR1 SGDLS and CDR2 YYNGEE. V lost 0 bases, J lost 4 bases, and 8 bases lay in between. CDR3 amino acids: CASSVGADNQPQHF. CDR3 sequence (DNA): TGTGCCAGCAGCGTAGGTGCAGATAATCAGCCCCAGCATTTT.

The V gene is TRBV27, the J gene TRBJ2-6; D is perhaps TRBD2 (5 bases). CDR1 is MNHEY and CDR2 is SMNVEV in the germline V gene (reference sequence). This CDR3 has 15 residues. Trimming cost V 6 bases and J 4 bases, with 13 bases left between them. The chain's CDR3 is CASSPGKGGANVLTF. The CDR3, as DNA: TGTGCCAGCAGCCCGGGAAAGGGAGGGGCCAACGTCCTGACTTTC.

This sequence joins TRBV7-3 and TRBJ2-2, with 9 nucleotides matching TRBD1. From germline, CDR1 is SGHTA and CDR2 FQGTGA. V was clipped by 3 bases and J by 6 bases; unmatched bases: 8. The CDR3 length is 16 residues. CDR3 DNA sequence: TGTGCCAGCAGCTTCAGGACCGGGACAGGGCCCGGGGAGCTGTTTTTT. It codes for CASSFRTGTGPGELFF. Together with reference TRBV7-3 and TRBJ2-2, the CDR3 gives the full variable domain: GAGVSQTPSNKVTEKGKYVELRCDPISGHTALYWYRQSLGQGPEFLIYFQGTGAADDSGLPNDRFFAVRPEGSVSTLKIQRTERGDSAVYLCASSFRTGTGPGELFFGEGSRLTVL.

The chain is built from TRBV7-2 and TRBJ2-2, with TRBD2 identical over 12 bases. The CDR3 loop spans 17 amino acids. Germline V gene lookup returns CDR1 SGHTA and CDR2 FQGNSA. The J segment lost 4 bases and the V segment lost 4 bases, leaving 7 bases of the junction unmatched. CDR3 loop: CASSSPSGRAGTGELFF. In DNA, the CDR3 is TGTGCCAGCAGCTCCCCTAGCGGGAGGGCCGGCACCGGGGAGCTGTTTTTT.

Only one count was recorded for this clone. The CDR3 DNA is TGCGCCAGCAGCCCGGGACTAGCGGGGCTTGAGCAGTACTTC. Translated, it gives CASSPGLAGLEQYF. The chain recombines TRBV10-2 with TRBJ2-7, with 13 bases aligning to TRBD2. The CDR3 totals 14 residues. Losses at the gene ends were 6 bases for V and 7 bases for J; bases not matched to a gene: 6. CDR1 and CDR2 (germline): WSHSY, SAAADI.

This chain connects TRBV3-1 (or the pseudogene TRBV3-2) to TRBJ1-2; possible D gene TRBD1, 5 bases. This CDR3 is built from 15 residues. V lost 0 bases and J 4 bases, leaving 12 bases between the germline ends. The germline V gene encodes CDR1 LGHDT and CDR2 YNNKEL (reference sequence). The DNA for the CDR3 is TGTGCCAGCAGCCAAGATCTGCCAGGGTCCTATGGCTACACCTTC. Protein sequence: CASSQDLPGSYGYTF.

This chain connects TRBV11-3 to TRBJ1-1; D gene ambiguous. The germline V gene has CDR1 SGHNT and CDR2 YENEEA. The CDR3 runs 11 residues. V lost 0 bases and J 8 bases, leaving 4 bases between the germline ends. CDR3 loop: CASSLDLEAFF. DNA for the CDR3: TGTGCCAGCAGCTTAGATCTGGAAGCTTTCTTT. Using reference TRBV11-3 and TRBJ1-1 for the parts outside the CDR3, the full variable domain is EAGVVQSPRYKIIEKKQPVAFWCNPISGHNTLYWYLQNLGQGPELLIRYENEEAVDDSQLPKDRFSAERLKGVDSTLKIQPAELGDSAVYLCASSLDLEAFFGQGTRLTVV.

This chain connects TRBV28 to TRBJ2-5; D ambiguous. The CDR3 totals 14 residues. The V end was cut by 2 bases, the J end by 4 bases, with 11 bases between. Looked up from germline, CDR1 is MDHEN and CDR2 is SYDVKM. DNA for the CDR3: TGTGCCAGCAGTTTAGGAGAGCCCCCAGAGACCCAGTACTTC. The encoded protein is CASSLGEPPETQYF.